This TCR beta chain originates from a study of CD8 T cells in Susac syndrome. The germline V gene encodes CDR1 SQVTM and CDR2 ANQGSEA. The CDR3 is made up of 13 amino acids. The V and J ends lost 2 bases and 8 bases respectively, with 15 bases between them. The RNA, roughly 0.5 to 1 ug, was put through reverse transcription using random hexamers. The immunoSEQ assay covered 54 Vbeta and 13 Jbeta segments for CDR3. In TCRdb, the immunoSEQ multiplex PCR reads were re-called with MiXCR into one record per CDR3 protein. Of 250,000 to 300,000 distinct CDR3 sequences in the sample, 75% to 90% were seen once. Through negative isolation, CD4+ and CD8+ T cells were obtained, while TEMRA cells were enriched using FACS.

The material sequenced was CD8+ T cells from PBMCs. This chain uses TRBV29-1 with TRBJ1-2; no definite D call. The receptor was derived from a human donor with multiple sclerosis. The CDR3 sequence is CSVESPLSPGYTF. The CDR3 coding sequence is TGCAGCGTTGAATCACCCCTCTCCCCGGGCTACACCTTC.